This T cell receptor (beta chain) was retrieved from a study of blood T cell repertoires in COVID-19. Study-wide context: Donors in the United States, Italy and Spain gave samples during acute or convalescent COVID-19. T cells, B-cell-depleted T cells, or PBMCs supplied cDNA or gDNA.

Ages ranged from 18 to 89 years, with residence in around 24 US areas. V lost 5 bases and J 5 bases, leaving 15 bases between the germline ends. The germline CDR1 and CDR2 sequences are SEHNR and FQNEAQ (reference sequence). This CDR3 has 14 residues. Source study methods: Cell counts per sample came from amplifying reference gene primers. Repertoires were generated with immunoSEQ multiplex PCR, while TCRdb's copy carries only in-frame clones and drops some. V and J calls plus clone size are reproduced from that table; the DNA served to infer D and trimming. The sample contains about 200,000 clones, 70% to 90% of which appear only once.

The specimen sequenced was PBMCs or T cells enriched from blood (not recorded which). V usage is TRBV7-9 and J usage is TRBJ1-2; D might be TRBD1 (5 bases). This clonotype was obtained from a middle-aged woman with acute COVID-19. Here the CDR3 reads CASSLTGGEYGYTF. The CDR3 DNA follows: TGTGCCAGCAGCCTCACGGGGGGGGAATATGGCTACACCTTC.